Sequencing of this T cell receptor (beta chain) was carried out in a study of T cell repertoires in cytomegalovirus infection. TCRdb re-derived calls from the reads in MiXCR, one entry per CDR3 protein. Of approximately 100,000 distinct CDR3 sequences listed, around 31% are singletons. This clonotype was observed a handful of times. Its target is not known. This CDR3 has 13 amino acids. V lost 5 bases to trimming and J lost 6 bases, with 13 bases between them. The germline gives CDR1 SEHNR, CDR2 FQNEAQ (reference sequence). The TCR originated in a human donor in good health (CMV status not recorded). Some clones in this sample may be carry-over from other donors' samples. The rearrangement joins TRBV7-9 to TRBJ1-2, with D perhaps TRBD1 (6 bases). Specimen: CD8+ T cells from cultured PBMCs, collected from culture after CMV antigen stimulation. The CDR3 sequence: CASSPSGVDGYTF. CDR3 bases: TGTGCCAGCAGCCCCTCAGGGGTAGATGGCTACACCTTC.